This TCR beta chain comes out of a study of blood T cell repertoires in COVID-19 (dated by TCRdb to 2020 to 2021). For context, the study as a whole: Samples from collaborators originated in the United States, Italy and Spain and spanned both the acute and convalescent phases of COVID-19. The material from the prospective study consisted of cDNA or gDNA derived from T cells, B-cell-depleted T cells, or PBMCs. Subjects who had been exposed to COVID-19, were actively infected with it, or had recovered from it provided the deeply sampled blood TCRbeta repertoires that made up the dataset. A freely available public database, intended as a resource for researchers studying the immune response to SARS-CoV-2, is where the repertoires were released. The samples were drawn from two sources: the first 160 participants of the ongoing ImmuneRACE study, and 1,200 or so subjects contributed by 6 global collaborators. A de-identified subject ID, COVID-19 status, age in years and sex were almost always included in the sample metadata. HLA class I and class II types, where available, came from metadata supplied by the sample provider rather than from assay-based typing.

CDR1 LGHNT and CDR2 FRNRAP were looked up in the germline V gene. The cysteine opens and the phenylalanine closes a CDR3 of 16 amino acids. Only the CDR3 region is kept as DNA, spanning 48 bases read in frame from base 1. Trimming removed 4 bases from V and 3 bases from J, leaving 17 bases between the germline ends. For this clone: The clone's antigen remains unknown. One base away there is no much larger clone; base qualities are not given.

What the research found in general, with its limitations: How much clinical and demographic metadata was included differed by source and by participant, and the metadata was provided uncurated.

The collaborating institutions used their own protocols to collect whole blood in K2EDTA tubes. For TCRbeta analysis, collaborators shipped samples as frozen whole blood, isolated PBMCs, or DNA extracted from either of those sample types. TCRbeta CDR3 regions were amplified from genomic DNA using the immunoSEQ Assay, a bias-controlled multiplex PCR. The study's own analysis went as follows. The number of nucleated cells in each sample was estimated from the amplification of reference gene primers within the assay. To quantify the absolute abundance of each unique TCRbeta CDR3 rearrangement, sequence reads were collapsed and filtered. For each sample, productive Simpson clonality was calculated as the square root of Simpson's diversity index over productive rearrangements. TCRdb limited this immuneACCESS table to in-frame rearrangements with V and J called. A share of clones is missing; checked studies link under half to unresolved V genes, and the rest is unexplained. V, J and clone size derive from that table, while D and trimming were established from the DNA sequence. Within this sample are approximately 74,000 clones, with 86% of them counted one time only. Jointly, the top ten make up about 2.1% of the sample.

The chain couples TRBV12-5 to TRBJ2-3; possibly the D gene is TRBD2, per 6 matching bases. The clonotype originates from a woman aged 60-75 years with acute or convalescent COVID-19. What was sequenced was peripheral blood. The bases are TGTGCTAGTGGTTCCCCCTTGGGGGGAGGAACAGATACGCAGTATTTT. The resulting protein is CASGSPLGGGTDTQYF.